At least ten counts were recorded for the clone carrying this TCR beta chain. CDR3 size: 14 residues. Trimming shortened V by 5 bases and J by 1 base, and 11 bases separated the two germline ends. The entry originates in a study of T cells in Graves' hyperthyroidism and ophthalmopathy. Hyperthyroidism was newly diagnosed in patients aged 18 to 65 (duration under 2 months). A patient was excluded if there was uncontrolled infection, other autoimmune disease, pregnancy or lactation. Amplified regions were TCR beta CDR3 sequences from RNA transcripts. The study used the HTBI primer set for a first-round RT-PCR of the TCR CDR3. Using its own MiXCR run on the multiplex PCR reads, TCRdb lists one record per CDR3 protein. This table has fewer than 850,000 distinct CDR3 sequences, 15% to 20% appearing once.

The rearrangement links TRBV12-3 or TRBV12-4 to TRBJ1-1; D is ambiguous. Source material: blood. This sequence originates from a man aged 45-65 years with Graves' hyperthyroidism. Here the CDR3 reads CASSDPTGNTEAFF. CDR3 DNA: TGTGCCAGCAGTGATCCCACCGGGAACACTGAAGCTTTCTTT.